A selection of T cell receptor beta chains follows, all from one sample in a study of blood T cells in healthy people across ages. TCRdb reprocessed the 5' RACE reads via MiXCR and lists one record per CDR3 protein. The sample holds more than 800,000 distinct CDR3 sequences, under 55% seen once. The sequenced sample consisted of blood. The receptors shown here come from a woman aged 55-70 years in good health. CDR3s include the opening cysteine and the closing phenylalanine or tryptophan. Each record gives: J gene, D gene, V gene, clone size, CDR3 protein, CDR3 DNA. The D gene is left open where the match is weak. Not every row has a clone size; where given, it reads once, few, many or a size class.

TRBJ1-4,NA,TRBV3-1,NA,CASSQDGRANEKLFF,TGTGCCAGCAGCCAAGATGGCAGGGCTAATGAAAAACTGTTTTTT
TRBJ1-2,TRBD1,TRBV27,NA,CASSPGQLGLRGYTF,TGTGCCAGCAGTCCGGGACAGCTTGGCCTCAGGGGCTACACCTTC
TRBJ2-3,TRBD1,TRBV13,NA,CASSSTGTGPSTDTQYF,TGTGCCAGCAGCTCAACCGGGACAGGCCCTAGCACAGATACGCAGTATTTT
TRBJ2-1,TRBD1,TRBV20-1,NA,CSARPNRGSYNEQFF,TGCAGTGCTAGACCCAACAGGGGCTCCTACAATGAGCAGTTCTTC
TRBJ2-7,TRBD2,TRBV20-1,NA,CSARPGGGYEQYF,TGCAGTGCTAGACCCGGGGGGGGTTACGAGCAGTACTTC
TRBJ2-7,NA,TRBV28,few,CASSTNTVPLNFEQYF,TGTGCCAGCAGCACGAACACCGTGCCCCTAAACTTCGAGCAGTACTTC
TRBJ2-1,TRBD1,TRBV2,NA,CASSVTGGTLGEQFF,TGTGCCAGCAGTGTGACAGGGGGTACCTTAGGTGAGCAGTTCTTC
TRBJ2-7,NA,TRBV15,many,CATSRDRHEKQYF,TGTGCCACCAGCAGAGATCGACATGAGAAGCAGTACTTC
TRBJ2-3,NA,TRBV14,NA,CASSPRPGGHTQYF,TGTGCCAGCAGCCCCCGTCCTGGGGGGCATACGCAGTATTTT
TRBJ2-7,NA,TRBV3-1,NA,CASSQDIGRSYEQYF,TGTGCCAGCAGCCAAGATATCGGCCGTTCCTACGAGCAGTACTTC
TRBJ2-1,NA,TRBV6-5,NA,CASSYGQGVYNEQFF,TGTGCCAGCAGTTACGGTCAGGGAGTCTACAATGAGCAGTTCTTC
TRBJ2-7,NA,TRBV6-5,NA,CASSYSTMVGGYEQYF,TGTGCCAGCAGTTACTCGACGATGGTGGGCGGCTACGAGCAGTACTTC
TRBJ2-7,TRBD2,TRBV2,NA,CASSKLAKEQYF,TGTGCCAGCAGTAAACTAGCGAAGGAGCAGTACTTC
TRBJ2-7,NA,TRBV20-1,NA,CSAQREALGEQYF,TGCAGTGCTCAACGGGAAGCGCTCGGGGAGCAGTACTTC
TRBJ2-1,NA,TRBV29-1,NA,CSVEDLRSYNEQFF,TGCAGCGTTGAAGATTTGCGGTCCTACAATGAGCAGTTCTTC
TRBJ2-7,NA,TRBV24-1,few,CATSDAGGFYEQYF,TGTGCCACCAGTGATGCAGGGGGGTTCTACGAGCAGTACTTC
TRBJ1-5,NA,TRBV27,many,CASINTRGSNPLQPQHF,TGTGCCAGCATCAACACCAGGGGATCGAACCCCCTTCAGCCCCAGCATTTT
TRBJ2-2,NA,TRBV2,once,CASSALAWTNTGELFF,TGTGCCAGCAGTGCGTTAGCCTGGACGAACACCGGGGAGCTGTTTTTT
TRBJ2-7,NA,TRBV6-2/TRBV6-3,NA,CASSYHSRYEQYF,TGTGCCAGCAGTTACCACAGCCGCTACGAGCAGTACTTC
TRBJ2-1,NA,TRBV6-5,NA,CASSYGPRESYNEQFF,TGTGCCAGCAGTTACGGACCACGGGAATCCTACAATGAGCAGTTCTTC
TRBJ1-4,NA,TRBV4-2,NA,CASSQAQGPNEKLFF,TGTGCCAGCAGCCAAGCGCAGGGGCCTAATGAAAAACTGTTTTTT
TRBJ1-1,NA,TRBV7-3,NA,CASSSGPQLKGAEAFF,TGTGCCAGCAGCTCCGGCCCACAGCTGAAGGGGGCTGAAGCTTTCTTT
TRBJ2-7,TRBD2,TRBV28,NA,CASSPEGLASSYEQYF,TGTGCCAGCAGTCCGGAGGGACTAGCGAGCTCCTACGAGCAGTACTTC
TRBJ1-1,NA,TRBV7-9,NA,CASSLGEDTEAFF,TGTGCCAGCAGTTTGGGGGAGGACACTGAAGCTTTCTTT
TRBJ1-5,NA,TRBV2,NA,CASSGQVSNQPQHF,TGTGCCAGCAGTGGGCAGGTTAGCAATCAGCCCCAGCATTTT
TRBJ2-7,NA,TRBV2,NA,CASSETGYEQYF,TGTGCCAGCAGTGAAACGGGTTACGAGCAGTACTTC
TRBJ2-7,TRBD1,TRBV6-4,NA,CASSDPDRDPLYEQYF,TGTGCCAGCAGTGACCCCGACAGGGATCCCCTCTACGAGCAGTACTTC
TRBJ2-7,NA,TRBV7-9,NA,CASSLDALGYEQYF,TGTGCCAGCAGCTTAGACGCTCTAGGGTACGAGCAGTACTTC
TRBJ1-6,TRBD1,TRBV20-1,once,CSARTAGGRNSPLHF,TGCAGTGCTAGAACGGCAGGGGGCAGGAATTCACCCCTCCACTTT
TRBJ2-7,NA,TRBV6-1,once,CASIFNQGGPYEQYF,TGTGCCAGCATCTTCAATCAGGGGGGACCCTACGAGCAGTACTTC
TRBJ2-4,NA,TRBV27,NA,CASSLLPVTAKNIQYF,TGTGCCAGCAGTTTACTGCCAGTAACGGCCAAAAACATTCAGTACTTC
TRBJ2-7,TRBD1,TRBV25-1,many,CASSHRGEQYF,TGTGCCAGCAGCCACAGGGGGGAGCAGTACTTC
TRBJ1-2,NA,TRBV28,few,CASKRAYGYTF,TGTGCCAGTAAAAGAGCCTATGGCTACACCTTC
TRBJ2-1,NA,TRBV7-7,NA,CVSGLGSSSYNEQFF,TGTGTCAGCGGCTTAGGTTCTAGCTCCTACAATGAGCAGTTCTTC
TRBJ2-7,NA,TRBV21-1,NA,CASSKTGPGLAYYNEQYF,TGTGCCAGCAGCAAAACGGGACCGGGACTAGCGTACTACAATGAGCAGTACTTC
TRBJ2-7,NA,TRBV6-2/TRBV6-3,NA,CASSSPGDGNEQYF,TGTGCCAGCAGTTCTCCTGGGGATGGGAATGAGCAGTACTTC
TRBJ2-2,NA,TRBV20-1,NA,CSARDKAARPNTGELFF,TGCAGTGCTAGAGATAAGGCGGCTAGACCTAACACCGGGGAGCTGTTTTTT
TRBJ1-2,NA,TRBV5-7,many,CASSFRRLPPNYGYTF,TGTGCCAGCAGCTTCCGGAGGTTACCCCCTAACTATGGCTACACCTTC
TRBJ2-5,NA,TRBV6-1,NA,CASRPVSHRDLAYF,TGTGCCAGCAGGCCGGTCTCTCATAGGGACCTCGCGTACTTC
TRBJ2-3,NA,TRBV28,few,CASNRYRGRGRHTDTQYF,TGTGCCAGCAACCGATACAGGGGACGGGGGAGACACACAGATACGCAGTATTTT
TRBJ2-6,TRBD1,TRBV29-1,NA,CSVAGQGAPGANVLTF,TGCAGCGTTGCGGGGCAGGGGGCGCCTGGGGCCAACGTCCTGACTTTC
TRBJ1-5,TRBD1,TRBV28,NA,CASSPWTGRDGNQPQHF,TGTGCCAGCAGTCCGTGGACAGGGCGGGATGGCAATCAGCCCCAGCATTTT
TRBJ2-7,NA,TRBV9,NA,CASSAGYGGEQYF,TGTGCCAGCAGCGCAGGGTACGGGGGCGAGCAGTACTTC
TRBJ2-3,NA,TRBV2,few,CASSQSGTLATDTQYF,TGTGCCAGCAGCCAATCCGGGACTCTCGCCACAGATACGCAGTATTTT
TRBJ2-7,NA,TRBV11-2,few,CASSVDRLYEQYF,TGTGCCAGCAGCGTAGACAGGTTATACGAGCAGTACTTC
TRBJ2-7,TRBD1,TRBV7-9,NA,CASSPPRGQTQLYEQYF,TGTGCCAGCAGCCCGCCCAGGGGACAGACCCAGTTATACGAGCAGTACTTC
TRBJ2-3,NA,TRBV9,NA,CASSVSGLYTDTQYF,TGTGCCAGCAGCGTAAGTGGGCTTTACACAGATACGCAGTATTTT
TRBJ2-7,NA,TRBV30,few,CAWDPHAGLYEQYF,TGTGCCTGGGATCCCCATGCGGGCCTTTACGAGCAGTACTTC
TRBJ1-5,TRBD1,TRBV29-1,few,CSVRTGGRNQPQHF,TGCAGCGTCAGAACAGGGGGGCGCAATCAGCCCCAGCATTTT
TRBJ2-3,TRBD2,TRBV9,NA,CASSVQREADTQYF,TGTGCCAGCAGCGTACAGCGGGAGGCAGATACGCAGTATTTT
TRBJ1-5,NA,TRBV12-3/TRBV12-4,NA,CASSLRAGLSNQPQHF,TGTGCCAGCAGTTTAAGGGCAGGTTTGAGCAATCAGCCCCAGCATTTT
TRBJ2-3,TRBD2,TRBV12-3/TRBV12-4,NA,CASSLLAGGSDTQYF,TGTGCCAGCAGTTTACTAGCGGGAGGTTCAGATACGCAGTATTTT
TRBJ2-2,NA,TRBV20-1,NA,CSASDTKIDHTGELFF,TGCAGTGCTTCCGACACGAAGATAGACCACACCGGGGAGCTGTTTTTT
TRBJ2-7,NA,TRBV7-8,few,CASNPSGLSYEQYF,TGTGCCAGCAATCCGAGCGGACTCTCCTACGAGCAGTACTTC
TRBJ2-1,NA,TRBV6-1,NA,CASSERSNEQFF,TGTGCCAGCAGTGAGAGGTCCAATGAGCAGTTCTTC